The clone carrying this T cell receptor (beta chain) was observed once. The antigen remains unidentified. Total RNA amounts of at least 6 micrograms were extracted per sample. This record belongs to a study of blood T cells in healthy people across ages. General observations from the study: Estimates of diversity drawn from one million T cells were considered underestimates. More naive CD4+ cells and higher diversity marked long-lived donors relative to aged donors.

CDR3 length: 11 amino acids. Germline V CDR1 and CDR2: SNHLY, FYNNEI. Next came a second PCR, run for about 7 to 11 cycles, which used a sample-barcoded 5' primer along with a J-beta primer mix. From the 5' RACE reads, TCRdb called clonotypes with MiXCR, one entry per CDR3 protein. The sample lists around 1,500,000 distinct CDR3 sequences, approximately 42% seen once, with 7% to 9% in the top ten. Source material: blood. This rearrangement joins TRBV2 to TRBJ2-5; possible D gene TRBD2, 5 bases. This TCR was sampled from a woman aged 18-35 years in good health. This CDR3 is CVSLAGVEQYF. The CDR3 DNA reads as TGTGTAAGCCTTGCGGGCGTTGAGCAGTACTTC.